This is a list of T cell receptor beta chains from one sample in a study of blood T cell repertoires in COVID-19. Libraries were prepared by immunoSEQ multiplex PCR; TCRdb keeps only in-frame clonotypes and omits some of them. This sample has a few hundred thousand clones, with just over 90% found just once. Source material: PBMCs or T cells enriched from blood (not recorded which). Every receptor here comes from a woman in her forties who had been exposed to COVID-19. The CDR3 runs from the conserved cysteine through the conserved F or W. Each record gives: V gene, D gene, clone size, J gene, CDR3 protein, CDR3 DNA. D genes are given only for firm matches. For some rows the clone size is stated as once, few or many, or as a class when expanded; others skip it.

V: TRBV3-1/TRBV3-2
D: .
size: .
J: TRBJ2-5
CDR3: CASSQDLRAFQETQYF
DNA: TGTGCCAGCAGCCAAGACCTAAGAGCCTTCCAAGAGACCCAGTACTTC

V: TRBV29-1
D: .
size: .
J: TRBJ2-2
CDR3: CSVEVRNTGELFF
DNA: TGCAGCGTTGAAGTCAGGAACACCGGGGAGCTGTTTTTT

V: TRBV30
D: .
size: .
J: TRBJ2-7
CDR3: CAWSYPGTLYEQYF
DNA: TGTGCCTGGAGTTATCCCGGGACACTCTACGAGCAGTACTTC

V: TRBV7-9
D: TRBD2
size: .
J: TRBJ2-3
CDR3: CASSKSRTSGGMGDTQYF
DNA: TGTGCCAGCAGCAAAAGCCGGACTAGCGGGGGCATGGGAGATACGCAGTATTTT

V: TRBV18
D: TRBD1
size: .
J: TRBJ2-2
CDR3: CASSAGTATGELFF
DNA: TGTGCCAGCTCCGCCGGGACAGCCACCGGGGAGCTGTTTTTT

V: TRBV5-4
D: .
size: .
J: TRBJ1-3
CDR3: CASQPGSGNTIYF
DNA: TGTGCCAGCCAACCGGGGTCTGGAAACACCATATATTTT

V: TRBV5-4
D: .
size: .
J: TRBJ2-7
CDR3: CASSLFAGSYEQYF
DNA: TGTGCCAGCAGCTTGTTTGCAGGTTCCTACGAGCAGTACTTC

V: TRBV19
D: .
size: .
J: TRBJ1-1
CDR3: CASSIYQKNTEAFF
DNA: TGTGCCAGTAGTATTTACCAGAAGAACACTGAAGCTTTCTTT

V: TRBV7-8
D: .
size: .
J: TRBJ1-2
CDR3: CASSLAGVYGYTF
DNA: TGTGCCAGCAGCTTAGCCGGGGTTTATGGCTACACCTTC

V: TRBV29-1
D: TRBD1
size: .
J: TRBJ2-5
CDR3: CSAHRTGGSGETQYF
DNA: TGCAGCGCCCATCGGACAGGGGGCTCAGGGGAGACCCAGTACTTC

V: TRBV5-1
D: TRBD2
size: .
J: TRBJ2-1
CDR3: CASNRGDSSYNEQFF
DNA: TGCGCCAGCAACCGGGGGGACTCCAGTTACAATGAGCAGTTCTTC

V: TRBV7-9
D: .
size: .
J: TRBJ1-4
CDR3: CASSLAGAGEKLFF
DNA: TGTGCCAGCAGCTTAGCAGGGGCGGGAGAAAAACTGTTTTTT

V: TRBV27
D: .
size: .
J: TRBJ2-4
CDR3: CASSAQGRAKNIQYF
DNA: TGTGCCAGCAGTGCTCAGGGTCGGGCCAAAAACATTCAGTACTTC

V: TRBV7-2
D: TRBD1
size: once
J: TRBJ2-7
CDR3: CASSLGTVLREQYF
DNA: TGTGCCAGCAGTTTAGGGACAGTCCTGCGAGAGCAGTACTTC

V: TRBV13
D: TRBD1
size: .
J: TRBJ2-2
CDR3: CASSLLDRDTGELFF
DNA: TGTGCCAGCAGCTTACTTGACAGGGACACCGGGGAGCTGTTTTTT

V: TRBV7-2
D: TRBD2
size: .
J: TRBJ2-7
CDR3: CASSRTSGEYEQYF
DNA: TGTGCCAGCAGCAGGACTAGCGGAGAGTACGAGCAGTACTTC

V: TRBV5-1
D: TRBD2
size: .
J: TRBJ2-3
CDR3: CASSPERGVTDTQYF
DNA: TGCGCCAGCAGCCCTGAGCGGGGGGTTACAGATACGCAGTATTTT

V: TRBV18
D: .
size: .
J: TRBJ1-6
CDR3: CASSQDRYNSPLHF
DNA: TGTGCCAGCTCACAGGACAGATATAATTCACCCCTCCACTTT

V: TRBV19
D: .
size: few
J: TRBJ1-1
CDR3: CASSIEAAVGEAFF
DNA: TGTGCCAGTAGTATAGAAGCAGCGGTGGGGGAAGCTTTCTTT

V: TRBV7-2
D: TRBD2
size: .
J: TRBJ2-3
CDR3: CASSLGAGGPSTDTQYF
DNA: TGTGCCAGCAGCTTAGGAGCGGGGGGGCCTAGCACAGATACGCAGTATTTT

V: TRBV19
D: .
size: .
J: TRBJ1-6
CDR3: CASSIGDIVNSPLHF
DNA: TGTGCCAGTAGTATTGGGGACATTGTTAATTCACCCCTCCACTTT

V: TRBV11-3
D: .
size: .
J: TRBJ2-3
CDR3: CASSAYQGITSTDTQYF
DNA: TGTGCCAGCAGCGCCTATCAGGGAATCACGAGCACAGATACGCAGTATTTT

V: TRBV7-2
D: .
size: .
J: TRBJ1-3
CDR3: CASSRRVLGNTIYF
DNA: TGTGCCAGCAGCCGCAGGGTATTGGGAAACACCATATATTTT

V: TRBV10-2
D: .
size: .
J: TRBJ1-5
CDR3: CASSESIGDTHNQPQHF
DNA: TGCGCCAGCAGTGAGTCGATTGGTGACACTCACAATCAGCCCCAGCATTTT

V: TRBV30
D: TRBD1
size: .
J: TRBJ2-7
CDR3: CAWSVDRARGEQYF
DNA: TGTGCCTGGAGTGTGGACAGGGCCCGGGGAGAGCAGTACTTC

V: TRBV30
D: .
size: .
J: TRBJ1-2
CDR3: CAWVFRAAGPLANYGYTF
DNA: TGTGCCTGGGTCTTCCGGGCCGCGGGACCCTTAGCTAACTATGGCTACACCTTC

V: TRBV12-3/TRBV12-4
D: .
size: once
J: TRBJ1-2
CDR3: CASSLKVRGGYTF
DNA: TGTGCCAGCAGTTTAAAGGTTCGGGGGGGCTACACCTTC